The 17 T cell receptor beta chains below all came from one sample that was sequenced in a study of PD-L1 blockade in urothelial cancer. Measured with immunoSEQ multiplex PCR; TCRdb has only the in-frame clones, and not every one. The sample lists roughly 120,000 clones; approximately 90% were seen once. As to time point: peripheral blood 6 weeks after treatment start. This specimen consisted of PBMCs, obtained around atezolizumab (anti-PD-L1) treatment. These receptors were collected from a man aged 55 to 70 with urothelial cancer.

This chain links TRBV18 with TRBJ2-3; tentative D call: TRBD2 (6 bases). Trimming cost V 6 bases and J 4 bases, with 14 bases left between them. Germline V gene sequence: CDR1 KGHSH, CDR2 LQKENI. The CDR3 sequence is 14 residues long. CDR3: CASSEGSWADTQYF. The CDR3 nucleotides read TGTGCCAGCTCGGAGGGCTCCTGGGCAGATACGCAGTATTTT.

The chain carries TRBV4-2 and TRBJ2-3, with 9 bases identical to TRBD2. There are 15 residues in the CDR3. CDR1 is LGHNA and CDR2 is YNFKEQ in the germline V gene. Trimming removed 4 bases from V and 1 base from J; junction bases left unmatched: 3. The chain's CDR3 is CASSRRGGRTDTQYF. CDR3 coding DNA: TGTGCCAGCAGCCGGCGGGGGGGGCGCACAGATACGCAGTATTTT.

This clone was seen a single time. This sequence joins TRBV18 and TRBJ2-7; the D is unclear. V was shortened by 3 bases and J by 2 bases, with 8 bases between the two germline ends. This CDR3 region has 13 residues. The germline gives CDR1 KGHSH, CDR2 LQKENI. The CDR3 protein is CASSPTRTYEQYF. The DNA for the CDR3 is TGTGCCAGCTCACCGACGAGGACCTACGAGCAGTACTTC. Based on the CDR3 plus reference TRBV18 and TRBJ2-7, the full variable domain is NAGVMQNPRHLVRRRGQEARLRCSPMKGHSHVYWYRQLPEEGLKFMVYLQKENIIDESGMPKERFSAEFPKEGPSILRIQQVVRGDSAAYFCASSPTRTYEQYFGPGTRLTVT.

This rearrangement joins TRBV6-1 to TRBJ1-1, with unresolved D. The V and J ends lost 6 bases and 3 bases respectively, with 8 bases between them. Per germline, CDR1 MNHNS and CDR2 SASEGT. The CDR3 has 12 residues. CDR3 coding DNA: TGTGCCAGCAGCCTAACAGACACTGAAGCTTTCTTT. Protein product: CASSLTDTEAFF.

The V call is TRBV18, the J call TRBJ2-5; D possibly corresponds to TRBD1 (6 bases). The V and J ends lost 2 bases and 3 bases respectively, with 10 bases between them. CDR3 length: 14 amino acids. Germline values: CDR1 KGHSH, CDR2 LQKENI. The CDR3 reads CASSPGQGKETQYF. The CDR3 DNA reads TGTGCCAGCTCACCAGGCCAGGGGAAAGAGACCCAGTACTTC.

The chain is built from TRBV7-2 and TRBJ1-5; no firm D call. Germline V gives CDR1 SGHTA, CDR2 FQGNSA. The CDR3 is 15 amino acids. Trimming pared 1 base from V and 1 base from J, leaving 8 bases between. CDR3 amino acids: CASSLGQYSNQPQHF. CDR3 DNA sequence: TGTGCCAGCAGCTTAGGGCAGTACAGCAATCAGCCCCAGCATTTT.

This chain uses TRBV10-3 with TRBJ2-1; no reliable D call. The germline V gene encodes CDR1 ENHRY and CDR2 SYGVKD. V lost 8 bases and J 6 bases, leaving 11 bases between the germline ends. This CDR3 contains 12 residues. The CDR3: CAIRLGANEQFF. In nucleotides, the CDR3 is TGTGCCATCCGGCTAGGTGCCAATGAGCAGTTCTTC.

In nucleotides, the CDR3 is TGCAGCGTTTGGGGCAGGGGGACAACTGAAGCTTTCTTT. Translation: CSVWGRGTTEAFF. The J gene is TRBJ1-1, the V gene TRBV29-1; 7 bases are shared with TRBD1. The CDR3 runs 13 residues. CDR1 and CDR2 (germline): SQVTM, ANQGSEA. After removal of 5 bases from V and 5 bases from J, the junction contained 8 bases not matched to a gene.

V is TRBV7-2 and J is TRBJ2-3, with D perhaps matching TRBD1 (7 bases). The CDR3 has 15 amino acids. With 3 bases removed from V and 0 bases from J, the gap between germline ends came to 10 bases. CDR1 and CDR2 (germline): SGHTA, FQGNSA. Here the CDR3 reads CASSFAGGSTDTQYF. The CDR3 nucleotides are TGTGCCAGCAGCTTCGCAGGGGGGAGCACAGATACGCAGTATTTT.

The chain recombines TRBV27 with TRBJ1-1, with a possible D match to TRBD1 (5 bases). The germline V gene has CDR1 MNHEY and CDR2 SMNVEV (reference sequence). V was cut by 5 bases and J by 10 bases, with 14 bases left in between. CDR3 length: 12 residues. CDR3 nucleotide sequence: TGTGCCAGCAGTGTTTCGGGGGAAGGAGCTTTCTTT. Protein sequence: CASSVSGEGAFF.

The V and J genes are TRBV28 and TRBJ2-5; 8 nucleotides agree with TRBD1. The trim removed 7 bases at V and 5 bases at J, leaving 12 bases unmatched. This CDR3 region has 15 residues. Germline loops: CDR1 MDHEN, CDR2 SYDVKM. CDR3: CASTAPQGVWETQYF. The CDR3 DNA follows: TGTGCCAGCACAGCCCCACAGGGGGTTTGGGAGACCCAGTACTTC.

The chain links TRBV29-1 to TRBJ2-1, with D perhaps TRBD1 (5 bases). The CDR3 extends over 12 amino acids. V was shortened by 6 bases and J by 5 bases, with 11 bases between the two germline ends. CDR1 and CDR2 (germline): SQVTM, ANQGSEA. The CDR3 DNA reads as TGCAGCGTGGGGCAGGCCAACAATGAGCAGTTCTTC. Translating gives CSVGQANNEQFF.

The chain carries TRBV7-9 and TRBJ1-1; perhaps TRBD1 as D (6 bases). The CDR3 is 12 residues long. Germline CDR1 and CDR2: SEHNR and FQNEAQ (reference sequence). Deletions cut 6 bases from V and 4 bases from J, with 9 bases between. DNA for the CDR3: TGTGCCAGCAGGGGACAAGGCACTGAAGCTTTCTTT. Translating gives CASRGQGTEAFF.

The V and J genes are TRBV7-2 and TRBJ1-1; D unresolved. V was trimmed by 7 bases and J by 6 bases, leaving 12 bases between them. Germline V gives CDR1 SGHTA, CDR2 FQGNSA. The CDR3 contains 12 residues. For the CDR3, the DNA is TGTGCCAGCAACCTCGAGGCGGCTGAAGCTTTCTTT. Protein product: CASNLEAAEAFF.

This clone came up a few times. Germline is not matched at one junction end, which may reflect a read error. V gene TRBV7-9 combines with J gene TRBJ2-7, with 8 nucleotides matching TRBD2. CDR3 length: 13 residues. CDR1 is SEHNR and CDR2 is FQNEAQ in the germline V gene (reference sequence). The DNA for the CDR3 is TGTGCCAGCAGCCTAGCGGGCCCCTACGAGCAGTACTTC. Translating gives CASSLAGPYEQYF.

The rearrangement joins TRBV11-2 to TRBJ2-1; 7 bases align to TRBD2. Looked up from germline, CDR1 is SGHAT and CDR2 is FQNNGV. With V trimmed by 5 bases and J by 9 bases, 13 bases remained unmatched. This CDR3 comprises 15 residues. CDR3 loop: CASSPLTGGRGEQFF. The CDR3 coding sequence is TGTGCCAGCAGCCCCCTGACGGGAGGCCGGGGTGAGCAGTTCTTC. Combining the CDR3 with reference TRBV11-2 and TRBJ2-1 gives the whole variable domain EAGVAQSPRYKIIEKRQSVAFWCNPISGHATLYWYQQILGQGPKLLIQFQNNGVVDDSQLPKDRFSAERLKGVDSTLKIQPAKLEDSAVYLCASSPLTGGRGEQFFGPGTRLTVL.

This chain joins TRBV29-1 and TRBJ2-3, with D maybe TRBD2 (7 bases). Trimming took 7 bases from V and 1 from J, leaving 15 bases between them. The CDR3 runs 14 residues. In germline, CDR1 is SQVTM, CDR2 ANQGSEA. In DNA, the CDR3 is TGCAGCGCCGCGGGGGCTAGCGGCACAGATACGCAGTATTTT. As protein: CSAAGASGTDTQYF.